One and the same sample provided the 23 T cell receptor beta chains below, sequenced in a study of T cell responses to AZD1222 COVID-19 vaccine. Here immunoSEQ multiplex PCR was the method, and the copy in TCRdb shows in-frame clones only, minus some. The sample carries 72,000 or so clones, 90% recorded once. The sequencing here drew on peripheral blood, taken on day 0 of AZD1222 vaccination. Source of these receptors: an adult in good health.

This chain connects TRBV29-1 to TRBJ1-2; no definite D call. The V and J ends lost 1 base and 5 bases respectively, with 11 bases between them. CDR1 SQVTM and CDR2 ANQGSEA come from the germline V gene. The CDR3 runs to 13 residues. CDR3: CSVEVVPDYGYTF. DNA of the CDR3: TGCAGCGTTGAAGTGGTACCAGATTATGGCTACACCTTC.

The V call is TRBV10-3, the J call TRBJ2-1; 11 nucleotides line up with TRBD2. Germline V lookup: CDR1 ENHRY, CDR2 SYGVKD. This CDR3 has 15 amino acids. V lost 5 bases, J lost 3 bases, and 3 bases stayed unmatched. CDR3 sequence reads: CAISLGLAGYNEQFF. The CDR3 DNA follows: TGTGCCATCAGTTTAGGACTAGCGGGCTACAATGAGCAGTTCTTC.

The chain has TRBV28 and TRBJ1-3; TRBD1 is a possible D gene (5 bases). The CDR3 totals 13 residues. V gave up 6 bases and J gave up 2 bases, with 8 bases separating them. Germline lookup yields CDR1 MDHEN and CDR2 SYDVKM. DNA of the CDR3: TGTGCCAGCAGGACAGCGCCTGGAAACACCATATATTTT. It encodes CASRTAPGNTIYF.

V gene TRBV9 combines with J gene TRBJ2-5, with D perhaps matching TRBD1 or TRBD2 (7 bases each). Germline V gene sequence: CDR1 SGDLS, CDR2 YYNGEE. Trimming stripped 4 bases from V and 2 bases from J, with 15 bases between. This CDR3 has 15 amino acids. The CDR3 is CASSSGGGRQETQYF. The CDR3 nucleotides are TGTGCCAGCAGCTCAGGGGGGGGTCGACAAGAGACCCAGTACTTC.

The J gene is TRBJ2-1, the V gene TRBV6-2 or TRBV6-3, with D possibly matching TRBD1 (7 bases). CDR3 length: 20 amino acids. Trimming shortened V by 0 bases and J by 5 bases, and 26 bases separated the two germline ends. Germline CDR1 reads MNHEY; CDR2 reads SVGEGT. The CDR3 nucleotides read TGTGCCAGCAGTTACTCCCGGCAGGGGGGCGTGGGGGTTGGGAACAATGAGCAGTTCTTC. Translation gives CASSYSRQGGVGVGNNEQFF.

The rearrangement joins TRBV3-1 (or the pseudogene TRBV3-2) to TRBJ1-3, with unresolved D. Germline V CDR1 and CDR2: LGHDT, YNNKEL (reference sequence). V lost 1 base and J lost 4, with 14 bases in between. This CDR3 region has 16 residues. CDR3 coding DNA: TGTGCCAGCAGCCAAGTAAGGCCCGGAGGGGGAAACACCATATATTTT. Residues: CASSQVRPGGGNTIYF.

This chain links TRBV9 with TRBJ2-7; 8 nucleotides match TRBD1. Germline values: CDR1 SGDLS, CDR2 YYNGEE. This CDR3 spans 17 amino acids. Losses at the gene ends were 3 bases for V and 4 bases for J; bases not matched to a gene: 15. CDR3 amino acids: CASSAENGAGGSYEQYF. The CDR3 coding sequence is TGTGCCAGCAGCGCTGAAAACGGAGCAGGGGGCAGTTACGAGCAGTACTTC.

This clone showed up just once. The chain links TRBV9 to TRBJ1-2; 12 bases are a match to TRBD1. The CDR3 is made up of 15 amino acids. CDR1 SGDLS and CDR2 YYNGEE come from the germline V gene. V was clipped by 2 bases and J by 8 bases; unmatched bases: 7. CDR3 in DNA: TGTGCCAGCAGCGTGGCCGGGACAGGGGGCGAGGGCTACACCTTC. Translation: CASSVAGTGGEGYTF.

The chain combines TRBV29-1 with TRBJ2-7; weak D call: TRBD2 (7 bases). CDR3 length equals 12 residues. Germline-derived CDR1 and CDR2 are SQVTM and ANQGSEA. Trimming removed 8 bases at V and 5 bases at J, with 16 bases between. The CDR3 region is CSREGGAHEQYF. CDR3 nucleotides: TGCAGCCGTGAGGGGGGGGCGCACGAGCAGTACTTC.

CDR3 sequence: CASSRQYYGYTF. The CDR3 DNA reads TGTGCCAGCAGTAGACAGTACTATGGCTACACCTTC. This sequence joins TRBV6-5 and TRBJ1-2, with D possibly TRBD1 on 5 matching bases. This CDR3 has 12 amino acids. V lost 5 bases and J lost 3, with 7 bases in between. In germline, CDR1 is MNHEY, CDR2 SVGAGI.

The J gene is TRBJ2-5, the V gene TRBV12-2. TRBV12-2 represents a pseudogene. CDR3 length: 13 residues. DNA for the CDR3: TGTGCAAGTCGCTTGGGGTTTGGGGAGACCCAGTACTTC. It yields the protein CASRLGFGETQYF.

CDR3: CASSLEDRGGGTEAFF. CDR3 bases: TGTGCCAGCAGCTTAGAAGACAGGGGAGGGGGCACTGAAGCTTTCTTT. V usage is TRBV7-6 and J usage is TRBJ1-1, with 8 bases aligning to TRBD1. This CDR3 comprises 16 residues. Germline values: CDR1 SGHVS, CDR2 FNYEAQ. V was pared by 1 base and J by 4 bases, with 8 bases of the junction left unmatched.

V usage is TRBV7-2 and J usage is TRBJ1-1; 9 bases line up with TRBD1. Germline CDR1 SGHTA, CDR2 FQGNSA. The V gene end was trimmed by 1 base and the J gene end by 1 base; junction bases not matched to a gene: 10. The CDR3 has 18 residues. The CDR3 sequence is CASSLGRTGVIGNTEAFF. The CDR3 bases are TGTGCCAGCAGCTTAGGGAGGACAGGGGTAATTGGGAACACTGAAGCTTTCTTT. Drawing the rest from reference TRBV7-2 and TRBJ1-1, the complete variable domain is GAGVSQSPSNKVTEKGKDVELRCDPISGHTALYWYRQSLGQGLEFLIYFQGNSAPDKSGLPSDRFSAERTGGSVSTLTIQRTQQEDSAVYLCASSLGRTGVIGNTEAFFGQGTRLTVV.

The CDR3 DNA reads TGTGCCTGGAGTGTAGTCGTTCCAGGCGATCATAATTCACCCCTCCACTTT. Amino acid sequence: CAWSVVVPGDHNSPLHF. The chain couples TRBV30 to TRBJ1-6; D unresolved. CDR1 is GTSNPN and CDR2 is SVGIG in the germline V gene (reference sequence). V lost 0 bases, J lost 5 bases, and 17 bases lay in between. The CDR3 is made up of 17 amino acids.

This chain connects TRBV18 to TRBJ1-5, with a possible D match to TRBD1 (6 bases). V shed 1 base and J shed 7 bases, with 11 bases lying between them. The CDR3 has 14 amino acids. Per germline, CDR1 KGHSH and CDR2 LQKENI. The CDR3 DNA is TGTGCCAGCTCACCACGGGGGGCCAACCAGCCCCAGCATTTT. It specifies CASSPRGANQPQHF.

The chain recombines TRBV7-9 with TRBJ2-2, with D perhaps TRBD2 (6 bases). Germline V gene lookup returns CDR1 SEHNR and CDR2 FQNEAQ (reference sequence). Trimming left V 5 bases short and J 1 base short, with 11 bases between. The CDR3 is 15 residues long. The chain's CDR3 is CASSPWGVNTGELFF. The CDR3 coding sequence is TGTGCCAGCAGCCCCTGGGGGGTGAACACCGGGGAGCTGTTTTTT.

The rearrangement joins TRBV12-3 or TRBV12-4 to TRBJ1-1; D is ambiguous. Trimming left V 2 bases short and J 7 bases short, with 11 bases between. This CDR3 region has 13 residues. The CDR3 loop reads CASSLSTGSEAFF. The CDR3 DNA reads TGTGCCAGCAGTTTATCGACGGGCAGTGAAGCTTTCTTT.

V usage is TRBV3-1 (or the pseudogene TRBV3-2) and J usage is TRBJ1-2; 7 bases align to TRBD1. With V trimmed by 6 bases and J by 5 bases, 15 bases remained unmatched. The CDR3 has 16 residues. Germline assignment: CDR1 LGHDT and CDR2 YNNKEL (reference sequence). In DNA, the CDR3 is TGTGCCAGCAGACACGAGGGGGCGAGAGGACCTTATGGCTACACCTTC. It specifies CASRHEGARGPYGYTF.

The rearrangement joins TRBV7-9 to TRBJ1-5, with 10 bases aligning to TRBD1. V lost 3 bases to trimming and J lost 6 bases; unmatched junction nucleotides: 5. Per germline, CDR1 SEHNR and CDR2 FQNEAQ (reference sequence). The length of the CDR3 is 15 residues. CDR3 protein: CASSFGDRGPQPQHF. The CDR3 DNA is TGTGCCAGCAGCTTCGGGGACAGGGGTCCTCAGCCCCAGCATTTT.

The gene calls are TRBV5-6 and TRBJ1-5; D remains unclear. The CDR3 is made up of 12 amino acids. Trimming removed 4 bases at V and 6 bases at J, with 8 bases between. Germline V gene sequence: CDR1 SGHDT, CDR2 YYEEEE. CDR3 in DNA: TGTGCCAGCAGCCGGCTCAGTCAGCCCCAGCATTTT. Protein sequence: CASSRLSQPQHF.

This chain joins TRBV7-9 and TRBJ2-7; 13 positions agree with TRBD2. The germline V gene has CDR1 SEHNR and CDR2 FQNEAQ (reference sequence). CDR3 size: 17 residues. The ends lost 7 bases at V and 0 bases at J; junction bases unmatched: 9. The CDR3 sequence is CASTRTSGSHGSYEQYF. CDR3 bases: TGTGCCAGCACCCGGACTAGCGGGAGCCACGGCTCCTACGAGCAGTACTTC.

V is TRBV5-1 and J is TRBJ2-7, with 7 bases lining up with TRBD2. Trimming removed 1 base from V and 0 bases from J; junction bases left unmatched: 4. The CDR3 length is 15 residues. Germline loops: CDR1 SGHRS, CDR2 YFSETQ. The CDR3 here is CASSLLTGGSYEQYF. DNA for the CDR3: TGCGCCAGCAGCTTGTTGACGGGGGGCTCCTACGAGCAGTACTTC.

This chain joins TRBV6-2 or TRBV6-3 and TRBJ1-1; no firm D call. The CDR3 is made up of 12 amino acids. V lost 5 bases to trimming and J lost 5 bases, with 9 bases between them. Germline V gene data show CDR1 as MNHEY and CDR2 as SVGEGT. CDR3 nucleotide sequence: TGTGCCAGCAGTCCCAGGAGGACTGAAGCTTTCTTT. It translates to CASSPRRTEAFF.